This TCR beta chain is from a study of T cell repertoires in cytomegalovirus infection. General study points: HLA-C-restricted CMV-specific TCR beta clonotypes were dominant in the ex vivo response. Carriers of CMV plus the relevant HLA were identified by cumulative public TCR beta family frequency.

Germline values: CDR1 SGDLS, CDR2 YYNGEE. V lost 4 bases to trimming and J lost 4 bases; unmatched junction nucleotides: 7. This CDR3 contains 15 residues. In TCRdb, the reads were re-called with MiXCR into one record per CDR3 protein. This sample carries 640,000 or so distinct CDR3 sequences, around 30% of them seen once, and the ten largest clones take 15% to 20%. In the case of this clonotype: The antigen remains unidentified.

The input for sequencing was cultured PBMCs, taken from culture after CMV antigen stimulation. The sequence was collected from a human donor in good health (CMV status not recorded). Some clones in this sample may be carry-over from other donors' samples. The chain couples TRBV9 to TRBJ2-1; 8 nucleotides agree with TRBD1. The CDR3 bases are TGTGCCAGCAGCCTCCGGGACAGGACATACAATGAGCAGTTCTTC. Encoded protein: CASSLRDRTYNEQFF. Using reference TRBV9 and TRBJ2-1 for the parts outside the CDR3, the full variable domain is DSGVTQTPKHLITATGQRVTLRCSPRSGDLSVYWYQQSLDQGLQFLIQYYNGEERAKGNILERFSAQQFPDLHSELNLSSLELGDSALYFCASSLRDRTYNEQFFGPGTRLTVL.